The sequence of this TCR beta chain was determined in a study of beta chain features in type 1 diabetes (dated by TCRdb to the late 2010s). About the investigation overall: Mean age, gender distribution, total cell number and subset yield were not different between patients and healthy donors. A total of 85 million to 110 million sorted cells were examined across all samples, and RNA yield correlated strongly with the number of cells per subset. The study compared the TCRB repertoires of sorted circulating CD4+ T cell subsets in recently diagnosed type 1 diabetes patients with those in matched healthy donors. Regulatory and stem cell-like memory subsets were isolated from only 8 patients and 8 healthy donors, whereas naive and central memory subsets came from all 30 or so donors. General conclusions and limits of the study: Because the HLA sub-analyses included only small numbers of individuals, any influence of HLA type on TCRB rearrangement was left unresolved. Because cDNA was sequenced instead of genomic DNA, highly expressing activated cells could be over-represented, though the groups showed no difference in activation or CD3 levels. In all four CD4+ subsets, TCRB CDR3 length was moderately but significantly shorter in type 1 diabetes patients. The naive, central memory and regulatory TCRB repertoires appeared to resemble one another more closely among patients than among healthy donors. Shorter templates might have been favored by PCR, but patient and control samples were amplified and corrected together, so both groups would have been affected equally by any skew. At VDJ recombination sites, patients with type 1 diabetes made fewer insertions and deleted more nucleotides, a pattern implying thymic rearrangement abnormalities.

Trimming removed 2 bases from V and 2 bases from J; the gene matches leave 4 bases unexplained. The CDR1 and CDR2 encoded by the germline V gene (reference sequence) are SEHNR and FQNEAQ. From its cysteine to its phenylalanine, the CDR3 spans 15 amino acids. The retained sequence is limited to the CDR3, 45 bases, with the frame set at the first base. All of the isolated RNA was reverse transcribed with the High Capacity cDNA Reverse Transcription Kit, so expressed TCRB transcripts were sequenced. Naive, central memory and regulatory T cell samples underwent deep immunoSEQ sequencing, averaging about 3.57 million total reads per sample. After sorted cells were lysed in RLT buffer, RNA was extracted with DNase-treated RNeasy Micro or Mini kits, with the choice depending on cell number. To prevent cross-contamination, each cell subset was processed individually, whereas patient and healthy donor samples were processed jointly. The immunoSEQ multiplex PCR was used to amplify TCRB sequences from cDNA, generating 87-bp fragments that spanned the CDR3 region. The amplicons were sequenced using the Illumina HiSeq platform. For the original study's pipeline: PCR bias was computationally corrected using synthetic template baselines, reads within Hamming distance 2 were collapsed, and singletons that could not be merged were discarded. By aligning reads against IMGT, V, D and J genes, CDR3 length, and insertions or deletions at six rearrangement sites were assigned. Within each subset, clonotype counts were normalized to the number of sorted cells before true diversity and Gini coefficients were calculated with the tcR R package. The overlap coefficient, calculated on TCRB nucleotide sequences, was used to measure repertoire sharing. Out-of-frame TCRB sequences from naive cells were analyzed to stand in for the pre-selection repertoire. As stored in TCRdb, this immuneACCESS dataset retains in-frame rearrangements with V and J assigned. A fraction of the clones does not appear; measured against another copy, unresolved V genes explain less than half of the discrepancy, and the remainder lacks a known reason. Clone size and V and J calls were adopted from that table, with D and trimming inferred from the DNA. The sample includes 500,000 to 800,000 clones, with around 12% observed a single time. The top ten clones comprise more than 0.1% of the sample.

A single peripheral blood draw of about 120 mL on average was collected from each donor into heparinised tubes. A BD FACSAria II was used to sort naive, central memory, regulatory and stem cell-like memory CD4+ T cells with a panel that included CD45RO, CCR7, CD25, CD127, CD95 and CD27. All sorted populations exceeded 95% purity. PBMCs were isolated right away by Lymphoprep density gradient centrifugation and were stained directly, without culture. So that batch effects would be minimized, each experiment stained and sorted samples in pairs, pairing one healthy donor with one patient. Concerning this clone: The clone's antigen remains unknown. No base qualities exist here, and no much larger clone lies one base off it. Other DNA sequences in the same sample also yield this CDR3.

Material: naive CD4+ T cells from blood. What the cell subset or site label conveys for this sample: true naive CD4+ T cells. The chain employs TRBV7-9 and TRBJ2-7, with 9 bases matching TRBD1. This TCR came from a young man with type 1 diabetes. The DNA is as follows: TGTGCCAGCAGCTTAACGGGACAGGGTACCTACGAGCAGTACTTC. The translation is CASSLTGQGTYEQYF.